Listed below are T cell receptor beta chains from one sample, sequenced in a study of radiation and T cells in renal cell carcinoma. Produced via immunoSEQ multiplex PCR; TCRdb's table is partial and in-frame only. This sample carries around 130,000 clones, approximately 75% of them seen once, and the ten largest clones take about 1.9%. Source: blood, taken from a patient whose treatment included radiotherapy and nephrectomy. The receptors were gathered from a woman in her sixties with renal cell carcinoma. Both conserved end residues are part of each CDR3. D genes are given only for firm matches. The size field is filled for only some rows; it gives once, few, many or a size class.

D gene	J gene	V gene	clone size	CDR3 protein	CDR3 DNA
.	TRBJ1-2	TRBV4-1	.	CASSPLDPNYGYTF	TGCGCCAGCAGCCCCCTTGACCCGAACTATGGCTACACCTTC
.	TRBJ2-7	TRBV6-5	.	CASSYDSHYEQYF	TGTGCCAGCAGTTACGACAGTCACTACGAGCAGTACTTC
.	TRBJ2-1	TRBV5-6	.	CASSWGWSSYNEQFF	TGTGCCAGCAGCTGGGGATGGAGCTCCTACAATGAGCAGTTCTTC
TRBD1	TRBJ2-1	TRBV6-1	.	CAGQGASYNEQFF	TGTGCCGGACAGGGGGCTTCCTACAATGAGCAGTTCTTC
TRBD1	TRBJ1-1	TRBV7-9	.	CASSFAGTGGTEAFF	TGTGCCAGCAGCTTCGCCGGGACAGGGGGCACTGAAGCTTTCTTT
TRBD1	TRBJ1-2	TRBV5-4	.	CASSFLQGNYGYTF	TGTGCCAGCAGCTTTTTACAGGGGAACTATGGCTACACCTTC
TRBD1	TRBJ2-3	TRBV18	.	CASSPQGADTQYF	TGTGCCAGCTCACCTCAGGGGGCAGATACGCAGTATTTT
TRBD1	TRBJ2-3	TRBV5-6	.	CASSPRGQGPDTQYF	TGTGCCAGCAGCCCGAGGGGACAGGGCCCAGATACGCAGTATTTT
.	TRBJ1-6	TRBV28	.	CASKLSSSYNSPLHF	TGTGCCAGCAAACTTTCGAGCTCCTATAATTCACCCCTCCACTTT
.	TRBJ1-4	TRBV9	.	CASSVGSADGSEKLFF	TGTGCCAGCAGCGTAGGGTCCGCCGATGGAAGCGAAAAACTGTTTTTT
TRBD1	TRBJ1-2	TRBV4-1	.	CASSQEGQAYGYTF	TGCGCCAGCAGCCAAGAGGGACAGGCCTATGGCTACACCTTC
.	TRBJ2-1	TRBV29-1	few	CSVPRQSSYNEQFF	TGCAGCGTTCCTAGACAGAGCTCCTACAATGAGCAGTTCTTC
TRBD2	TRBJ2-7	TRBV10-3	.	CAISSTSGSSYEQYF	TGTGCCATCAGCTCGACTAGCGGGAGCTCCTACGAGCAGTACTTC
.	TRBJ1-1	TRBV19	many	CASNPLGDTEAFF	TGTGCCAGTAACCCTTTGGGGGACACTGAAGCTTTCTTT
.	TRBJ2-7	TRBV28	.	CASTQTYEQYF	TGTGCCAGCACCCAGACCTACGAGCAGTACTTC
TRBD1	TRBJ1-5	TRBV27	.	CASSFNRGTGDNQPQHF	TGTGCCAGCAGTTTCAACAGAGGAACAGGGGATAATCAGCCCCAGCATTTT
.	TRBJ2-7	TRBV7-2	.	CASSLVPQLYEQYF	TGTGCCAGCAGCTTAGTGCCACAACTCTACGAGCAGTACTTC
.	TRBJ1-1	TRBV13	.	CASTLTRWTEAFF	TGTGCCAGCACCCTGACTCGATGGACTGAAGCTTTCTTT
.	TRBJ2-2	TRBV27	.	CASSLDYGTGELFF	TGTGCCAGCAGTTTAGACTACGGCACCGGGGAGCTGTTTTTT
.	TRBJ1-5	TRBV18	.	CASSPQTGNQPQHF	TGTGCCAGCTCACCCCAGACAGGCAATCAGCCCCAGCATTTT
.	TRBJ1-2	TRBV5-5	.	CASSLGGPGRGYTF	TGTGCCAGCAGCTTGGGTGGGCCGGGTCGGGGCTACACCTTC
.	TRBJ1-1	TRBV6-1	.	CASSRGQNTEAFF	TGTGCCAGCAGTAGGGGACAGAACACTGAAGCTTTCTTT
.	TRBJ1-3	TRBV14	.	CASSQDRRGSRDTIYF	TGTGCCAGCAGCCAAGATCGCCGGGGATCCCGGGACACCATATATTTT
.	TRBJ2-3	TRBV9	once	CASSVGGASTDTQYF	TGTGCCAGCAGCGTAGGGGGGGCTAGCACAGATACGCAGTATTTT
.	TRBJ1-1	TRBV5-6	.	CASSRGVYNTEAFF	TGTGCCAGCAGCCGAGGGGTATACAACACTGAAGCTTTCTTT
.	TRBJ1-5	TRBV6-1	.	CASSDLSYGPQHF	TGTGCCAGCAGTGATCTCAGCTACGGGCCCCAGCATTTT
.	TRBJ1-4	TRBV7-9	.	CASSRAEVNEKLFF	TGTGCCAGCAGCCGAGCGGAGGTCAATGAAAAACTGTTTTTT
TRBD1	TRBJ2-1	TRBV5-1	once	CASSPWTGESEQFF	TGCGCCAGCAGCCCTTGGACAGGGGAGAGTGAGCAGTTCTTC
.	TRBJ2-3	TRBV9	few	CASSVGTYTDTQYF	TGTGCCAGCAGCGTGGGGACTTATACAGATACGCAGTATTTT
.	TRBJ1-4	TRBV5-1	.	CASRIVGSGATNEKLFF	TGCGCGAGCCGAATTGTTGGGAGTGGTGCAACTAATGAAAAACTGTTTTTT
.	TRBJ1-3	TRBV4-3	.	CASSQGGQLSGNTIYF	TGCGCCAGCAGCCAAGGTGGACAGCTCTCTGGAAACACCATATATTTT
TRBD1	TRBJ1-1	TRBV29-1	.	CSAKTGGDTEAFF	TGCAGCGCAAAGACAGGGGGCGACACTGAAGCTTTCTTT
.	TRBJ1-1	TRBV6-6	once	CASSYSSGGGEAFF	TGTGCCAGCAGTTACTCGAGCGGGGGAGGAGAAGCTTTCTTT
.	TRBJ2-7	TRBV7-7	.	CASSPRQSSYEQYF	TGTGCTAGCAGCCCGCGACAGAGCTCCTACGAGCAGTACTTC
.	TRBJ2-7	TRBV5-1	.	CASSPGLPTEQYF	TGCGCCAGCAGCCCGGGACTGCCTACCGAGCAGTACTTC
TRBD2	TRBJ2-7	TRBV7-2	.	CASSLAPSGRAGEQYF	TGTGCCAGCAGCTTAGCGCCCAGCGGGAGGGCCGGGGAGCAGTACTTC